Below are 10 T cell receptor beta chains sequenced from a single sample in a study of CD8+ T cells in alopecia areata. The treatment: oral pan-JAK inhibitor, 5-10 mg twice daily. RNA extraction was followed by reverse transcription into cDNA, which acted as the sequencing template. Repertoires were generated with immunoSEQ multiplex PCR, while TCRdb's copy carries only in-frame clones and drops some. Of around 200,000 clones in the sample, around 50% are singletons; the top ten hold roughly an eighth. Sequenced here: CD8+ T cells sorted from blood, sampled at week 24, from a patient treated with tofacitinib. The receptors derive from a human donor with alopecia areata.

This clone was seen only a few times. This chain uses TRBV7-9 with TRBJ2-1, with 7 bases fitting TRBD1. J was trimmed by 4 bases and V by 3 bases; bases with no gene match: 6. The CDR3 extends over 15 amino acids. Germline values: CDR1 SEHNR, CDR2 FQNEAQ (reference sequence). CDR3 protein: CASSFPGQIYNEQFF. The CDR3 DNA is TGTGCCAGCAGCTTCCCGGGACAGATATACAATGAGCAGTTCTTC.

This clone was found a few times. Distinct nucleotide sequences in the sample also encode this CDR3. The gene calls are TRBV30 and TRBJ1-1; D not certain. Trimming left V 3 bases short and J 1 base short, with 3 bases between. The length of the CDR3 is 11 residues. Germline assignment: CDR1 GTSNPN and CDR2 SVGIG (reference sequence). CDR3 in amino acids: CAWSKNTEAFF. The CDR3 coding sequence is TGTGCCTGGAGCAAGAACACTGAAGCTTTCTTT.

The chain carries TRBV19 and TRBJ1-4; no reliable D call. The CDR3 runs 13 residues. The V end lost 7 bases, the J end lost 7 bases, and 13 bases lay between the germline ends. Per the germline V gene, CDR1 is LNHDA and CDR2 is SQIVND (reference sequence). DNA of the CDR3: TGTGCCAGTACCGCGAAGGCGGGTGAAAAACTGTTTTTT. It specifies CASTAKAGEKLFF.

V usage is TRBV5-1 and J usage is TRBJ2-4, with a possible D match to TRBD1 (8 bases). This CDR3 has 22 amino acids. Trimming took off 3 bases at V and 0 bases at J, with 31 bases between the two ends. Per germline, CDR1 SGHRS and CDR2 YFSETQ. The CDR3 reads CASSSPSGEGRGPHQAKNIQYF. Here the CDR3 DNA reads TGCGCCAGCAGCTCCCCCTCCGGGGAGGGCAGGGGGCCTCACCAAGCCAAAAACATTCAGTACTTC.

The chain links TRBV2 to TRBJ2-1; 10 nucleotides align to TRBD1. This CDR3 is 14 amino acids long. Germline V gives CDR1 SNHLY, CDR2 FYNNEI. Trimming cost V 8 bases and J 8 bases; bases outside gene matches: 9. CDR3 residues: CASEETGGGDEQFF. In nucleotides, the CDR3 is TGTGCCAGCGAAGAGACAGGGGGCGGGGATGAGCAGTTCTTC.

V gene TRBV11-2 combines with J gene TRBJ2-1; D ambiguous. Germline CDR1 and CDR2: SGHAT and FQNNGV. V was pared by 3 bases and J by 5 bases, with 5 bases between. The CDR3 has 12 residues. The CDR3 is CASSFSDNEQFF. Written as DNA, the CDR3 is TGTGCCAGCAGCTTTTCTGACAATGAGCAGTTCTTC. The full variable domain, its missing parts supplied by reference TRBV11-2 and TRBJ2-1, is EAGVAQSPRYKIIEKRQSVAFWCNPISGHATLYWYQQILGQGPKLLIQFQNNGVVDDSQLPKDRFSAERLKGVDSTLKIQPAKLEDSAVYLCASSFSDNEQFFGPGTRLTVL.

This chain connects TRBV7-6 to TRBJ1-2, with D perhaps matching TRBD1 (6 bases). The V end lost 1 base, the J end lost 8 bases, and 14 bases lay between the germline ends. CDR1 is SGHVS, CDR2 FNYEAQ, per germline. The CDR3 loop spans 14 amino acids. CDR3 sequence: CASSLGGPGRGYTF. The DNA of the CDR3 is TGTGCCAGCAGCTTAGGGGGGCCAGGGCGCGGCTACACCTTC.

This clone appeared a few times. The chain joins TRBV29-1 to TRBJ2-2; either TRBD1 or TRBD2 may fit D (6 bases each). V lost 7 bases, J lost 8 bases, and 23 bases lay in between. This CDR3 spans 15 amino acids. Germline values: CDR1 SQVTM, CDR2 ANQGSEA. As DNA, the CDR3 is TGCAGCGGTGTCTGGGGGGCGCATTCAGTTGGGGAGCTGTTTTTT. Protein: CSGVWGAHSVGELFF.

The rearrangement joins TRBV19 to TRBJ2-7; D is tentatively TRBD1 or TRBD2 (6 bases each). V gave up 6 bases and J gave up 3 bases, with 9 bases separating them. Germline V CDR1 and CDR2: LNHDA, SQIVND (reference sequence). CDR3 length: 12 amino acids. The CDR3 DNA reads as TGTGCCAGTAGCGGGGGCTACTACGAGCAGTACTTC. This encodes CASSGGYYEQYF.

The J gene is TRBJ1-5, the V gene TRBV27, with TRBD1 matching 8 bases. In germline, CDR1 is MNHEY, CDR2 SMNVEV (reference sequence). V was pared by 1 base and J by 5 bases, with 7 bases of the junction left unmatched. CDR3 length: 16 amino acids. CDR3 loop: CASSLYSRGLDQPQHF. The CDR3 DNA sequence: TGTGCCAGCAGTTTATACTCCAGGGGGCTCGATCAGCCCCAGCATTTT.